A selection of T cell receptor beta chains follows, all from one sample in a study of Graves' ophthalmopathy and Graves' hyperthyroidism. TCRdb used MiXCR to reprocess the multiplex PCR reads, holding one entry per CDR3 protein. Of 650,000 to 900,000 distinct CDR3 sequences listed, roughly two fifths were seen once; the top ten hold roughly 45%. The specimen sequenced was peripheral blood. Receptor source: an adult man with Graves' ophthalmopathy. Both conserved end residues are part of each CDR3. Each record gives: clone size, D gene, V gene, J gene, CDR3 protein, CDR3 DNA. D genes are given only for firm matches. Part of the rows lack a size; the others show once, few, many or a class for expanded clones.

clone size: .
D gene: .
V gene: TRBV5-1
J gene: TRBJ1-4
CDR3 protein: CASSWTLETNEKLFF
CDR3 DNA: TGCGCCAGCAGCTGGACACTGGAAACTAATGAAAAACTGTTTTTT

clone size: .
D gene: TRBD1
V gene: TRBV29-1
J gene: TRBJ1-1
CDR3 protein: CSVNDRAYTEAFF
CDR3 DNA: TGCAGCGTAAACGACAGGGCGTACACTGAAGCTTTCTTT

clone size: many
D gene: TRBD1
V gene: TRBV20-1
J gene: TRBJ1-5
CDR3 protein: CSARALDRASQPQHF
CDR3 DNA: TGCAGTGCTAGAGCCTTAGACAGGGCCTCCCAGCCCCAGCATTTT

clone size: many
D gene: TRBD1
V gene: TRBV6-6
J gene: TRBJ1-1
CDR3 protein: CASSVTGVNPEAFF
CDR3 DNA: TGTGCCAGCAGTGTCACAGGGGTGAATCCTGAAGCTTTCTTT

clone size: .
D gene: .
V gene: TRBV7-2
J gene: TRBJ2-1
CDR3 protein: CASSLAGGDEQFF
CDR3 DNA: TGTGCCAGCAGCTTAGCGGGGGGCGATGAGCAGTTCTTC

clone size: .
D gene: .
V gene: TRBV25-1
J gene: TRBJ2-6
CDR3 protein: CASSQFTAGALSSGANVLTF
CDR3 DNA: TGTGCCAGCAGCCAATTTACGGCAGGGGCCCTCTCATCTGGGGCCAACGTCCTGACTTTC

clone size: many
D gene: .
V gene: TRBV19
J gene: TRBJ1-5
CDR3 protein: CASSDRPNQPQHF
CDR3 DNA: TGTGCCAGTAGTGACAGGCCCAATCAGCCCCAGCATTTT

clone size: many
D gene: TRBD2
V gene: TRBV25-1
J gene: TRBJ2-5
CDR3 protein: CASSEYGREWETQYF
CDR3 DNA: TGTGCCAGCAGTGAATACGGGCGGGAGTGGGAGACCCAGTACTTC

clone size: many
D gene: .
V gene: TRBV7-8
J gene: TRBJ1-1
CDR3 protein: CASSTPDLWTEAFF
CDR3 DNA: TGTGCCAGCAGCACGCCCGACCTCTGGACTGAAGCTTTCTTT

clone size: few
D gene: .
V gene: TRBV6-6
J gene: TRBJ2-7
CDR3 protein: CATGAESVSYEQYF
CDR3 DNA: TGTGCCACTGGAGCGGAGTCAGTTTCCTACGAGCAGTACTTC

clone size: many
D gene: .
V gene: TRBV25-1
J gene: TRBJ1-6
CDR3 protein: CASRPDRFDSPLHF
CDR3 DNA: TGTGCCAGCCGGCCCGACAGGTTTGATTCACCCCTCCACTTT

clone size: .
D gene: .
V gene: TRBV25-1
J gene: TRBJ1-1
CDR3 protein: CASSYKATMNTEAFF
CDR3 DNA: TGTGCCAGCAGTTACAAGGCTACCATGAACACTGAAGCTTTCTTT

clone size: .
D gene: TRBD1
V gene: TRBV11-2
J gene: TRBJ1-4
CDR3 protein: CASSSWDSRNEKLFF
CDR3 DNA: TGTGCCAGCAGCTCCTGGGACAGCCGGAATGAAAAACTGTTTTTT

clone size: few
D gene: TRBD2
V gene: TRBV6-1
J gene: TRBJ2-5
CDR3 protein: CASSGGTSPGETQYF
CDR3 DNA: TGTGCCAGCAGTGGGGGGACTAGCCCTGGAGAGACCCAGTACTTC

clone size: .
D gene: .
V gene: TRBV11-2
J gene: TRBJ1-1
CDR3 protein: CASSSMGGSEAFF
CDR3 DNA: TGTGCCAGCAGCTCTATGGGTGGGTCTGAAGCTTTCTTT

clone size: few
D gene: TRBD1
V gene: TRBV6-6
J gene: TRBJ1-2
CDR3 protein: CASSWGQGISGYTF
CDR3 DNA: TGTGCCAGCAGTTGGGGACAGGGAATCTCTGGCTACACCTTC

clone size: .
D gene: TRBD1
V gene: TRBV19
J gene: TRBJ1-5
CDR3 protein: CASRIGQGGQPQHF
CDR3 DNA: TGTGCCAGTAGGATCGGACAGGGCGGGCAGCCCCAGCATTTT

clone size: few
D gene: .
V gene: TRBV27
J gene: TRBJ1-1
CDR3 protein: CASVPHNTEAFF
CDR3 DNA: TGTGCCAGCGTTCCCCACAACACTGAAGCTTTCTTT

clone size: few
D gene: TRBD1
V gene: TRBV2
J gene: TRBJ2-7
CDR3 protein: CASSTHLNTGGKRYEQYF
CDR3 DNA: TGTGCCAGCAGCACACACCTAAATACAGGGGGGAAACGCTACGAGCAGTACTTC

clone size: .
D gene: .
V gene: TRBV9
J gene: TRBJ2-7
CDR3 protein: CASSVGDTDSYEQYF
CDR3 DNA: TGTGCCAGCAGCGTAGGGGACACAGACTCCTACGAGCAGTACTTC

clone size: .
D gene: .
V gene: TRBV11-2
J gene: TRBJ2-7
CDR3 protein: CASSFLRGAYEQYF
CDR3 DNA: TGTGCCAGCAGCTTTCTGAGGGGGGCCTACGAGCAGTACTTC

clone size: many
D gene: TRBD1
V gene: TRBV7-8
J gene: TRBJ1-1
CDR3 protein: CASSLVGDSEAFF
CDR3 DNA: TGTGCCAGCAGCTTAGTAGGGGACAGTGAAGCTTTCTTT

clone size: .
D gene: TRBD1
V gene: TRBV2
J gene: TRBJ1-5
CDR3 protein: CASSASLGGQRAPQHF
CDR3 DNA: TGTGCCAGCAGCGCAAGTCTCGGGGGACAGCGGGCGCCCCAGCATTTT

clone size: .
D gene: .
V gene: TRBV5-4
J gene: TRBJ2-5
CDR3 protein: CASTSYLADNKETQYF
CDR3 DNA: TGTGCCAGCACCTCCTACCTCGCAGATAATAAAGAGACCCAGTACTTC

clone size: .
D gene: .
V gene: TRBV10-3
J gene: TRBJ1-4
CDR3 protein: CAMRERRDLGEKLFF
CDR3 DNA: TGTGCCATGAGAGAGAGGAGGGATCTCGGTGAAAAACTGTTTTTT

clone size: .
D gene: TRBD1
V gene: TRBV15
J gene: TRBJ1-5
CDR3 protein: CATSSAIGTGWDNQPQHF
CDR3 DNA: TGTGCCACCAGCAGTGCTATAGGGACAGGGTGGGACAATCAGCCCCAGCATTTT

clone size: .
D gene: TRBD1
V gene: TRBV10-3
J gene: TRBJ2-7
CDR3 protein: CAISVGQGYEQYF
CDR3 DNA: TGTGCCATCAGCGTGGGACAGGGCTACGAGCAGTACTTC

clone size: .
D gene: .
V gene: TRBV15
J gene: TRBJ2-3
CDR3 protein: CATSRVPRATDTQYF
CDR3 DNA: TGTGCCACCAGCAGAGTTCCCCGGGCCACAGATACGCAGTATTTT

clone size: .
D gene: .
V gene: TRBV5-5
J gene: TRBJ1-4
CDR3 protein: CASSAITEDEKLFF
CDR3 DNA: TGTGCCAGCAGCGCCATCACAGAAGATGAAAAACTGTTTTTT